This record covers a single T cell receptor beta chain. V was clipped by 2 bases and J by 8 bases, with 17 bases between them. The CDR3 extends over 16 amino acids. Germline assignment: CDR1 SGHRS and CDR2 YFSETQ. The data derive from a study of T cell changes during pregnancy in multiple sclerosis. Method: immunoSEQ multiplex PCR; TCRdb's copy keeps in-frame clones and lacks some. The table lists 64,000 or so clones, roughly 96% of them singletons, with roughly 2.3% in the top ten. This specimen consisted of CD8+ T cells from peripheral blood mononuclear cells, obtained after pregnancy. This receptor was obtained from a female donor with multiple sclerosis, enrolled in a pregnancy study. The J gene is TRBJ1-6, the V gene TRBV5-1, with D tentatively TRBD1 (6 bases). The DNA of the CDR3 is TGCGCCAGCAGCTTCTCACAGGGCTTCGGGGATTCACCCCTCCACTTT. It translates to CASSFSQGFGDSPLHF. Complete variable domain (other parts from reference TRBV5-1 and TRBJ1-6): KAGVTQTPRYLIKTRGQQVTLSCSPISGHRSVSWYQQTPGQGLQFLFEYFSETQRNKGNFPGRFSGRQFSNSRSEMNVSTLELGDSALYLCASSFSQGFGDSPLHFGNGTRLTVT.